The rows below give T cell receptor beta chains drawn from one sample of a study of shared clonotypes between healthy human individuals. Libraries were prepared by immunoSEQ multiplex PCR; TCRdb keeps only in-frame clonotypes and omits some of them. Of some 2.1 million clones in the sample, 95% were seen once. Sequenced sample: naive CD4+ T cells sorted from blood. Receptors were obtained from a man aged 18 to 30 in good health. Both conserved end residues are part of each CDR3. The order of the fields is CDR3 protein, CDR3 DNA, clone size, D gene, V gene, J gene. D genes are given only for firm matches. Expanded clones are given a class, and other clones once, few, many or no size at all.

CDR3 protein: CASSLAINQPQHF
CDR3 DNA: TGTGCCAGCAGCTTGGCGATCAATCAGCCCCAGCATTTT
clone size: NA
D gene: NA
V gene: TRBV5-8
J gene: TRBJ1-5

CDR3 protein: CASSLLGGGGFYNEQFF
CDR3 DNA: TGTGCCAGCAGCCTCCTTGGTGGCGGGGGCTTCTACAATGAGCAGTTCTTC
clone size: NA
D gene: NA
V gene: TRBV28
J gene: TRBJ2-1

CDR3 protein: CASSELGIGYTF
CDR3 DNA: TGTGCCAGCAGTGAATTAGGGATCGGCTACACCTTC
clone size: NA
D gene: NA
V gene: TRBV25-1
J gene: TRBJ1-2

CDR3 protein: CAISEMWGQETQYF
CDR3 DNA: TGTGCCATCAGTGAGATGTGGGGTCAAGAGACCCAGTACTTC
clone size: NA
D gene: NA
V gene: TRBV10-3
J gene: TRBJ2-5

CDR3 protein: CASSLTQEEQYF
CDR3 DNA: TGTGCCAGCAGCTTGACTCAGGAGGAGCAGTACTTC
clone size: many
D gene: NA
V gene: TRBV5-6
J gene: TRBJ2-7

CDR3 protein: CASSSRQGGKNSPLHF
CDR3 DNA: TGTGCCAGCAGCTCGCGACAGGGGGGGAAAAATTCACCCCTCCACTTT
clone size: once
D gene: TRBD1
V gene: TRBV9
J gene: TRBJ1-6

CDR3 protein: CASSYDSSYEQYF
CDR3 DNA: TGTGCCAGCAGTTACGACAGTTCCTACGAGCAGTACTTC
clone size: few
D gene: NA
V gene: TRBV6-6
J gene: TRBJ2-7

CDR3 protein: CASSFLHIEKLFF
CDR3 DNA: TGTGCCAGCAGCTTCCTTCACATTGAAAAACTGTTTTTT
clone size: NA
D gene: NA
V gene: TRBV5-6
J gene: TRBJ1-4

CDR3 protein: CASSESRNSPLHF
CDR3 DNA: TGTGCCAGCAGTGAAAGCCGGAATTCACCCCTCCACTTT
clone size: few
D gene: NA
V gene: TRBV2
J gene: TRBJ1-6

CDR3 protein: CASSWGQGKDTEAFF
CDR3 DNA: TGCGCCAGCAGCTGGGGACAGGGGAAGGACACTGAAGCTTTCTTT
clone size: NA
D gene: TRBD1
V gene: TRBV5-1
J gene: TRBJ1-1

CDR3 protein: CASTRSQGANYGYTF
CDR3 DNA: TGTGCCAGCACCCGATCGCAGGGTGCTAACTATGGCTACACCTTC
clone size: NA
D gene: NA
V gene: TRBV6-5
J gene: TRBJ1-2

CDR3 protein: CASSGTRTDTQYF
CDR3 DNA: TGTGCCAGCAGCGGGACTCGCACAGATACGCAGTATTTT
clone size: NA
D gene: NA
V gene: TRBV7-2
J gene: TRBJ2-3

CDR3 protein: CASSMTGWGQPQHF
CDR3 DNA: TGTGCCAGTAGTATGACAGGCTGGGGTCAGCCCCAGCATTTT
clone size: NA
D gene: NA
V gene: TRBV19
J gene: TRBJ1-5

CDR3 protein: CASSTRQGFTDTQYF
CDR3 DNA: TGTGCCAGCAGCACCCGACAGGGGTTCACAGATACGCAGTATTTT
clone size: NA
D gene: TRBD1
V gene: TRBV11-2
J gene: TRBJ2-3

CDR3 protein: CAISESGQGAYSPLHF
CDR3 DNA: TGTGCCATCAGTGAGTCTGGACAGGGGGCATATTCACCCCTCCACTTT
clone size: NA
D gene: TRBD1
V gene: TRBV10-3
J gene: TRBJ1-6

CDR3 protein: CASSVDRATNEKLFF
CDR3 DNA: TGTGCCAGCAGCGTAGACCGTGCAACTAATGAAAAACTGTTTTTT
clone size: NA
D gene: NA
V gene: TRBV7-2
J gene: TRBJ1-4

CDR3 protein: CASSYGTGLNTEAFF
CDR3 DNA: TGTGCCAGCAGTTATGGGACAGGGCTGAACACTGAAGCTTTCTTT
clone size: NA
D gene: TRBD1
V gene: TRBV6-6
J gene: TRBJ1-1

CDR3 protein: CASSLNRQTNSPLHF
CDR3 DNA: TGTGCCAGCAGCTTAAATCGGCAGACAAATTCACCCCTCCACTTT
clone size: NA
D gene: NA
V gene: TRBV7-9
J gene: TRBJ1-6

CDR3 protein: CASRGLTSSEQYF
CDR3 DNA: TGTGCCAGCAGGGGTTTAACGTCGTCCGAGCAGTACTTC
clone size: NA
D gene: NA
V gene: TRBV6-5
J gene: TRBJ2-7

CDR3 protein: CASSPVYEQYF
CDR3 DNA: TGTGCCAGCAGCCCCGTATACGAGCAGTACTTC
clone size: NA
D gene: NA
V gene: TRBV7-9
J gene: TRBJ2-7

CDR3 protein: CASSPTGTGSGYTF
CDR3 DNA: TGTGCCAGCAGCCCGACCGGGACAGGGAGCGGCTACACCTTC
clone size: NA
D gene: TRBD1
V gene: TRBV7-2
J gene: TRBJ1-2

CDR3 protein: CASSGMGGNQPQHF
CDR3 DNA: TGTGCCAGCAGTGGGATGGGGGGCAATCAGCCCCAGCATTTT
clone size: NA
D gene: NA
V gene: TRBV6-1
J gene: TRBJ1-5

CDR3 protein: CAWSVPTGRGEKLFF
CDR3 DNA: TGTGCCTGGAGTGTCCCGACAGGGAGAGGCGAAAAACTGTTTTTT
clone size: NA
D gene: TRBD1
V gene: TRBV30
J gene: TRBJ1-4

CDR3 protein: CASSSQGSPNYGYTF
CDR3 DNA: TGTGCCAGCAGTTCCCAGGGGTCACCCAACTATGGCTACACCTTC
clone size: NA
D gene: NA
V gene: TRBV6-6
J gene: TRBJ1-2

CDR3 protein: CASSLGVGTSGYEQYF
CDR3 DNA: TGTGCCAGCAGCTTAGGGGTTGGGACTAGCGGCTACGAGCAGTACTTC
clone size: NA
D gene: TRBD2
V gene: TRBV7-2
J gene: TRBJ2-7

CDR3 protein: CASSAGGNTEAFF
CDR3 DNA: TGTGCCAGCAGCGCCGGGGGCAACACTGAAGCTTTCTTT
clone size: NA
D gene: NA
V gene: TRBV7-2
J gene: TRBJ1-1

CDR3 protein: CASSASGREGEKLFF
CDR3 DNA: TGTGCCAGCAGCGCCTCCGGGAGAGAAGGCGAAAAACTGTTTTTT
clone size: NA
D gene: NA
V gene: TRBV11-2
J gene: TRBJ1-4

CDR3 protein: CAISPGLSNEKLFF
CDR3 DNA: TGTGCCATCAGCCCGGGACTGAGTAATGAAAAACTGTTTTTT
clone size: NA
D gene: NA
V gene: TRBV10-3
J gene: TRBJ1-4

CDR3 protein: CASRAQGEQFF
CDR3 DNA: TGTGCCAGCAGGGCCCAGGGGGAGCAGTTCTTC
clone size: NA
D gene: NA
V gene: TRBV2
J gene: TRBJ2-1

CDR3 protein: CASSVGGTPDTQYF
CDR3 DNA: TGTGCCAGCAGCGTAGGCGGGACTCCAGATACGCAGTATTTT
clone size: NA
D gene: NA
V gene: TRBV9
J gene: TRBJ2-3

CDR3 protein: CAISEGRTYNSPLHF
CDR3 DNA: TGTGCCATCAGTGAGGGACGGACCTATAATTCACCCCTCCACTTT
clone size: NA
D gene: NA
V gene: TRBV10-3
J gene: TRBJ1-6

CDR3 protein: CASSREGYGYTF
CDR3 DNA: TGCGCCAGCAGCCGGGAGGGTTATGGCTACACCTTC
clone size: NA
D gene: NA
V gene: TRBV5-1
J gene: TRBJ1-2

CDR3 protein: CASTPGSSGQETQYF
CDR3 DNA: TGTGCCAGCACCCCAGGGTCTAGCGGGCAAGAGACCCAGTACTTC
clone size: NA
D gene: TRBD2
V gene: TRBV7-2
J gene: TRBJ2-5

CDR3 protein: CASSRTGQLPTNEKLFF
CDR3 DNA: TGTGCCAGCAGCCGCACGGGACAGCTTCCAACTAATGAAAAACTGTTTTTT
clone size: NA
D gene: TRBD1
V gene: TRBV7-6
J gene: TRBJ1-4

CDR3 protein: CASSSSTGATEAFF
CDR3 DNA: TGTGCCAGCAGCTCATCAACAGGGGCCACTGAAGCTTTCTTT
clone size: NA
D gene: TRBD1
V gene: TRBV28
J gene: TRBJ1-1

CDR3 protein: CASSTSGNTIYF
CDR3 DNA: TGTGCCAGCAGCACCTCTGGAAACACCATATATTTT
clone size: NA
D gene: NA
V gene: TRBV7-9
J gene: TRBJ1-3

CDR3 protein: CASIRTQATNEKLFF
CDR3 DNA: TGTGCCAGCATCAGGACACAGGCAACTAATGAAAAACTGTTTTTT
clone size: NA
D gene: NA
V gene: TRBV6-1
J gene: TRBJ1-4

CDR3 protein: CASSSPTGSYYEQYF
CDR3 DNA: TGTGCCAGCAGTTCTCCGACAGGGAGTTACTACGAGCAGTACTTC
clone size: once
D gene: TRBD1
V gene: TRBV27
J gene: TRBJ2-7

CDR3 protein: CASSRWMGELFF
CDR3 DNA: TGTGCCAGCAGTAGGTGGATGGGGGAGCTGTTTTTT
clone size: once
D gene: NA
V gene: TRBV2
J gene: TRBJ2-2

CDR3 protein: CASSSKGQGTSPLHF
CDR3 DNA: TGTGCCAGCAGCAGTAAGGGACAGGGGACTTCACCCCTCCACTTT
clone size: NA
D gene: NA
V gene: TRBV12-1
J gene: TRBJ1-6

CDR3 protein: CASSFDRNSYEQYF
CDR3 DNA: TGCGCCAGCAGCTTTGACAGGAACTCCTACGAGCAGTACTTC
clone size: NA
D gene: NA
V gene: TRBV5-1
J gene: TRBJ2-7

CDR3 protein: CATLGTGVINNTGELFF
CDR3 DNA: TGTGCCACCCTCGGGACAGGGGTCATAAATAACACCGGGGAGCTGTTTTTT
clone size: NA
D gene: TRBD1
V gene: TRBV2
J gene: TRBJ2-2

CDR3 protein: CARDDSLNTEAFF
CDR3 DNA: TGTGCCAGAGACGACAGTCTGAACACTGAAGCTTTCTTT
clone size: NA
D gene: NA
V gene: TRBV6-5
J gene: TRBJ1-1

CDR3 protein: CASSALALYEQYF
CDR3 DNA: TGTGCCAGTAGCGCCCTAGCCCTCTACGAGCAGTACTTC
clone size: NA
D gene: NA
V gene: TRBV6-4
J gene: TRBJ2-7

CDR3 protein: CSGGIQETQYF
CDR3 DNA: TGCAGTGGAGGTATACAAGAGACCCAGTACTTC
clone size: NA
D gene: NA
V gene: TRBV20-1
J gene: TRBJ2-5

CDR3 protein: CASSVRTGSSYEQYF
CDR3 DNA: TGTGCCAGCAGTGTCAGGACAGGGAGCTCCTACGAGCAGTACTTC
clone size: NA
D gene: TRBD1
V gene: TRBV6-1
J gene: TRBJ2-7

CDR3 protein: CASQVSTLNTEAFF
CDR3 DNA: TGTGCCAGCCAAGTATCTACGCTGAACACTGAAGCTTTCTTT
clone size: NA
D gene: NA
V gene: TRBV6-1
J gene: TRBJ1-1

CDR3 protein: CASSPADSKAFF
CDR3 DNA: TGTGCCAGCAGCCCTGCGGACAGCAAAGCTTTCTTT
clone size: NA
D gene: NA
V gene: TRBV5-5
J gene: TRBJ1-1

CDR3 protein: CASSLHGQPQHF
CDR3 DNA: TGTGCCAGCAGCCTACATGGGCAGCCCCAGCATTTT
clone size: NA
D gene: NA
V gene: TRBV5-6
J gene: TRBJ1-5

CDR3 protein: CASSLEGRRKLFF
CDR3 DNA: TGTGCCAGCAGTTTGGAGGGAAGGCGAAAACTGTTTTTT
clone size: NA
D gene: NA
V gene: TRBV28
J gene: TRBJ1-4

CDR3 protein: CASSPDRAVEKLFF
CDR3 DNA: TGTGCCAGCAGCCCGGACAGGGCGGTTGAAAAACTGTTTTTT
clone size: NA
D gene: TRBD1
V gene: TRBV7-2
J gene: TRBJ1-4

CDR3 protein: CASSVGGNTGELFF
CDR3 DNA: TGTGCCAGCAGTGTTGGCGGGAACACCGGGGAGCTGTTTTTT
clone size: NA
D gene: NA
V gene: TRBV6-4
J gene: TRBJ2-2

CDR3 protein: CASRSPGVNTGELFF
CDR3 DNA: TGTGCCAGCAGATCCCCCGGGGTTAACACCGGGGAGCTGTTTTTT
clone size: NA
D gene: NA
V gene: TRBV2
J gene: TRBJ2-2

CDR3 protein: CASSEGQGWQPQHF
CDR3 DNA: TGTGCCAGCAGTGAAGGGCAGGGATGGCAGCCCCAGCATTTT
clone size: once
D gene: NA
V gene: TRBV2
J gene: TRBJ1-5